Listed below are T cell receptor beta chains from one sample, sequenced in a study of cytomegalovirus exposure and HLA in healthy donors. Method: immunoSEQ multiplex PCR; TCRdb's copy keeps in-frame clones and lacks some. The repertoire holds about 200,000 clones, with roughly 85% as singletons. The specimen sequenced was PBMCs. These receptors came from a man younger than 35 in good health and CMV-seronegative. Both conserved end residues are part of each CDR3. The D gene is left open where the match is weak. Clone size, where shown, is once, few, many, or a class for clones that have expanded.

>TRBJ2-1|14|TRBD1|TRBV27|NA
TGTGCCAGCAGCCCTAACAGGGGCTACAATGAGCAGTTCTTC
CASSPNRGYNEQFF
>TRBJ2-2|15|NA|TRBV27|NA
TGTGCCAGCGTTCCATCGGTAGCGAACACCGGGGAGCTGTTTTTT
CASVPSVANTGELFF
>TRBJ1-2|15|TRBD1|TRBV19|NA
TGTGCCAGTAGTACCCAACAGGGGGACTCCTATGGCTACACCTTC
CASSTQQGDSYGYTF
>TRBJ2-7|14|NA|TRBV5-6|NA
TGTGCCAGCGGGAATCAAGACAGATCCTACGAGCAGTACTTC
CASGNQDRSYEQYF
>TRBJ2-1|14|NA|TRBV5-1|NA
TGCGCCAGCAGCTTGGACGGAGTCTACAATGAGCAGTTCTTC
CASSLDGVYNEQFF
>TRBJ2-7|13|NA|TRBV7-8|NA
TGTGCCAGCAGGGCCGGGACAACCTACGAGCAGTACTTC
CASRAGTTYEQYF
>TRBJ1-2|16|TRBD1|TRBV30|NA
TGTGCCTGGAGTTCTCCCGACAGGGAAGGTATAAATGGCTACACCTTC
CAWSSPDREGINGYTF
>TRBJ1-2|15|TRBD1|TRBV7-2|NA
TGTGCCAGCAGCTTACTACAGGGGGCGGACTATGGCTACACCTTC
CASSLLQGADYGYTF
>TRBJ1-2|12|TRBD1|TRBV19|NA
TGTGCCAGCCAGACAGGGGACTATGGCTACACCTTC
CASQTGDYGYTF
>TRBJ1-2|13|NA|TRBV6-5|NA
TGTGCCAGCAGCTTAACTGTTAACTATGGCTACACCTTC
CASSLTVNYGYTF
>TRBJ2-3|14|TRBD2|TRBV7-3|NA
TGTGCCAGCGGGCTAGCGGGAACCACAGATACGCAGTATTTT
CASGLAGTTDTQYF
>TRBJ2-7|15|TRBD2|TRBV6-5|NA
TGTGCCAGCAGCATAGCGGGAGGCACCTCCTACGAGCAGTACTTC
CASSIAGGTSYEQYF
>TRBJ1-2|14|TRBD1|TRBV28|few
TGTGCCAGCAGTATGGGACAGATTAACTATGGCTACACCTTC
CASSMGQINYGYTF
>TRBJ1-6|14|NA|TRBV5-4|NA
TGTGCCAGCAGCTTGGGTAGGGGCAATTCACCCCTCCACTTT
CASSLGRGNSPLHF
>TRBJ2-7|16|NA|TRBV27|NA
TGTGCCAGCAGCCGTGAGCGGCCGTCCGCCGGCTACGAGCAGTACTTC
CASSRERPSAGYEQYF
>TRBJ2-4|15|NA|TRBV28|NA
TGTGCCACCTATCCTTCAGGGCTAGCCAAAAACATTCAGTACTTC
CATYPSGLAKNIQYF
>TRBJ2-2|17|TRBD2|TRBV30|NA
TGTGCCTCGGGAGGGCTAGCGGGGGGGGGCGGGCTGAAGGAGCTGTTTTTT
CASGGLAGGGGLKELFF
>TRBJ2-1|15|TRBD2|TRBV11-3|NA
TGTGCCAGCAGCTTAGGTGGCGGGAGGGGTAGTGAGCAGTTCTTC
CASSLGGGRGSEQFF
>TRBJ2-2|15|TRBD1|TRBV18|NA
TGTGCCAGCTCACGACAGGGGGGCTACACCGGGGAGCTGTTTTTT
CASSRQGGYTGELFF
>TRBJ1-6|14|TRBD1|TRBV6-4|NA
TGTGCCAGCAGTGTTGAGGGGGCGAATTCACCCCTCCACTTT
CASSVEGANSPLHF
>TRBJ2-1|18|TRBD2|TRBV5-1|NA
TGCGCCAGCAGCTTGGGCAGCGGGGGGTTCCGCTCCTACAATGAGCAGTTCTTC
CASSLGSGGFRSYNEQFF
>TRBJ2-5|13|NA|TRBV15|few
TGTGCCACCAGCAGAGATACACAAGAGACCCAGTACTTC
CATSRDTQETQYF
>TRBJ1-1|15|TRBD1|TRBV7-3|NA
TGTGCCAGCAGCCCGGGACAGGGGCAAAACACTGAAGCTTTCTTT
CASSPGQGQNTEAFF
>TRBJ2-1|17|TRBD2|TRBV7-2|NA
TGTGCCAGCAGCTTACCGACGCTAGCGGGGAGGAACAATGAGCAGTTCTTC
CASSLPTLAGRNNEQFF
>TRBJ2-5|17|TRBD1|TRBV4-1|NA
TGCGCCAGCTCGCCGGGAGCTCTGGCAGGGGGCCCAGAGACCCAGTACTTC
CASSPGALAGGPETQYF
>TRBJ2-5|14|TRBD1|TRBV4-2|NA
TGTGCCAGCAGCATAGACAGGGGAAGTGAGACCCAGTACTTC
CASSIDRGSETQYF
>TRBJ2-3|15|NA|TRBV6-5|NA
TGTGCCAGCAGTTACCGGGGGAAGAGTACGGATACGCAGTATTTT
CASSYRGKSTDTQYF
>TRBJ1-2|12|NA|TRBV7-2|NA
TGTGCCAGCAGCTTAGAACAGATAGGCTACACCTTC
CASSLEQIGYTF
>TRBJ1-1|14|NA|TRBV19|NA
TGTGCCAGTAGGCAGGTAGACCGAACAACTGAAGCTTTCTTT
CASRQVDRTTEAFF
>TRBJ2-7|14|NA|TRBV7-8|NA
TGTGCCAGCAGCTTGTGGGAGAACTCCTACGAGCAGTACTTC
CASSLWENSYEQYF
>TRBJ1-1|13|TRBD1|TRBV7-2|NA
TGTGCCAGCAGCTGGGGACAGAGTTCTGAAGCTTTCTTT
CASSWGQSSEAFF
>TRBJ2-1|15|TRBD2|TRBV29-1|NA
TGCAGCGTTCACCCAGACGGGGGGGTCTACAATGAGCAGTTCTTC
CSVHPDGGVYNEQFF
>TRBJ2-7|14|NA|TRBV7-8|NA
TGTGCCAGCAGCTTAGGCCAGGTACAAGGCGAGCAGTACTTC
CASSLGQVQGEQYF